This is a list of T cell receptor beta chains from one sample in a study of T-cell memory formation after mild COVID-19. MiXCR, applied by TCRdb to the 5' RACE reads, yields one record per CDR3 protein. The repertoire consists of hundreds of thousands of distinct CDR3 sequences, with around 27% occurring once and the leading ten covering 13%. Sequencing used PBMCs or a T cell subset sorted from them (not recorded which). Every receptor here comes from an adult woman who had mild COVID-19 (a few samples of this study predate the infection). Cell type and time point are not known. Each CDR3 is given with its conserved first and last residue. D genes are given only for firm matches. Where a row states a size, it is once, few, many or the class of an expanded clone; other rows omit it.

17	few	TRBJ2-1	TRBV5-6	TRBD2	CASSLASPSGRDNEQFF	TGTGCCAGCAGCTTGGCTTCGCCTAGCGGGAGGGACAATGAGCAGTTCTTC
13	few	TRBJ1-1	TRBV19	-	CASTSPVRTEAFF	TGTGCCAGTACCTCGCCCGTACGGACTGAAGCTTTCTTT
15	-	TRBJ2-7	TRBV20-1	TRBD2	CSARDLGLAIYEQYF	TGCAGTGCTAGAGACCTAGGACTAGCTATCTACGAGCAGTACTTC
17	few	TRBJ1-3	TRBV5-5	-	CASSRDAGEGSGNTIYF	TGTGCCAGCAGCCGGGACGCCGGAGAGGGCTCTGGAAACACCATATATTTT
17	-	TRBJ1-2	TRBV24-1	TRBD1	CATSELNPRTGNYGYTF	TGTGCCACCAGTGAACTCAATCCCCGGACAGGGAACTATGGCTACACCTTC
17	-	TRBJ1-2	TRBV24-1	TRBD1	CATSAPIPGQGPYGYTF	TGTGCCACCAGCGCACCAATTCCGGGACAGGGCCCCTATGGCTACACCTTC
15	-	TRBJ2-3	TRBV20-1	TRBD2	CSAIIAGGPRDTQYF	TGCAGTGCTATTATAGCGGGAGGGCCAAGGGATACGCAGTATTTT
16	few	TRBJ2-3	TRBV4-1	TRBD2	CASSQPSGAGTDTQYF	TGCGCCAGCAGCCAACCTAGCGGGGCTGGCACAGATACGCAGTATTTT
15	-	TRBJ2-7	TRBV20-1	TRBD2	CSANRLAGGSYEQYF	TGCAGTGCTAATCGACTAGCGGGAGGCTCCTACGAGCAGTACTTC
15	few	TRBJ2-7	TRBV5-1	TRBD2	CASSLISGATYEQYF	TGCGCCAGCAGCTTAATTAGCGGGGCGACCTACGAGCAGTACTTC
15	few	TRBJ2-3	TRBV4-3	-	CASSTRTGSTDTQYF	TGCGCCAGCAGTACCAGGACGGGGAGCACAGATACGCAGTATTTT
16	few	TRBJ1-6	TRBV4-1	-	CASSQDGVTGGSPLHF	TGCGCCAGCAGCCAAGATGGGGTGACTGGTGGTTCACCCCTCCACTTT
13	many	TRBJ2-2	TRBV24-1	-	CATMEEWGGELFF	TGTGCCACCATGGAGGAATGGGGCGGGGAGCTGTTTTTT
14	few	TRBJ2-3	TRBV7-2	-	CASSSRLVADTQYF	TGTGCCAGCAGCTCAAGACTAGTCGCGGATACGCAGTATTTT
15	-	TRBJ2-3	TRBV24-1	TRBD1	CATSDPGQGPDTQYF	TGTGCCACCAGTGATCCCGGACAGGGGCCAGATACGCAGTATTTT
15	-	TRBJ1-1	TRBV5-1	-	CASSLDGVPTTEAFF	TGCGCCAGCAGCTTGGACGGGGTCCCCACCACTGAAGCTTTCTTT
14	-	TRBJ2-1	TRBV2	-	CASSEGPTYNEQFF	TGTGCCAGCAGTGAGGGGCCAACCTACAATGAGCAGTTCTTC
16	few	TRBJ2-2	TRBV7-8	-	CASSHGGHGGTGELFF	TGTGCCAGCAGCCACGGCGGACACGGAGGCACCGGGGAGCTGTTTTTT
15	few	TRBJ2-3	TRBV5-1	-	CASSSQGAGTDTQYF	TGCGCCAGCAGCTCCCAGGGCGCGGGCACAGATACGCAGTATTTT
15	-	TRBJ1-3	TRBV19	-	CASSAAGRPGNTIYF	TGTGCCAGTAGTGCGGCCGGGAGGCCTGGAAACACCATATATTTT
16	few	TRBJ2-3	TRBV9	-	CASSVQGGTTGGTQYF	TGTGCCAGCAGCGTCCAAGGGGGGACGACCGGAGGTACGCAGTATTTT
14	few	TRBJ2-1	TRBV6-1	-	CASRPVWGLDEQFF	TGTGCCAGCAGGCCCGTATGGGGGCTCGATGAGCAGTTCTTC
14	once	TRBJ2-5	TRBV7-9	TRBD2	CASSGRGVQETQYF	TGTGCCAGCAGCGGACGGGGGGTCCAAGAGACCCAGTACTTC
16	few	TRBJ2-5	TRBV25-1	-	CASSEFGESGGETQYF	TGTGCCAGCAGTGAATTCGGGGAGTCTGGAGGAGAGACCCAGTACTTC
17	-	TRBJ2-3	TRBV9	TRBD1	CASSSSPPGRGQDTQYF	TGTGCCAGCAGCTCTTCCCCTCCGGGCAGGGGGCAAGATACGCAGTATTTT
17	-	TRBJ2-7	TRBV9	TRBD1	CASSANPGTGGSYEQYF	TGTGCCAGCAGCGCTAACCCCGGGACAGGGGGCTCCTACGAGCAGTACTTC
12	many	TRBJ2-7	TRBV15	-	CATSSDRKEQYF	TGTGCCACCAGCAGTGACCGGAAGGAGCAGTACTTC
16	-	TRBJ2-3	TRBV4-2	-	CASSYGANPGADTQYF	TGTGCCAGCAGCTATGGGGCCAATCCAGGAGCAGATACGCAGTATTTT
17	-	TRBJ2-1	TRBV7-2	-	CASSLDGGGGAYNEQFF	TGTGCCAGCAGCTTAGACGGGGGCGGCGGGGCCTACAATGAGCAGTTCTTC
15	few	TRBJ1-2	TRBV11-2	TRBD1	CASSNRGPLDYGYTF	TGTGCCAGCAGCAACAGGGGGCCCCTGGACTATGGCTACACCTTC
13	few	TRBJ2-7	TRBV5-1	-	CASSLTPAYEQYF	TGCGCCAGCAGCTTAACACCCGCCTACGAGCAGTACTTC
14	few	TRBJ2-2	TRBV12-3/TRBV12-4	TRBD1	CASSGQGSTGELFF	TGTGCCAGCAGCGGACAGGGGAGCACCGGGGAGCTGTTTTTT
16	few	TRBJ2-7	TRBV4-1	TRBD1	CASSRRQGQTPYEQYF	TGCGCCAGCAGCCGCCGACAGGGGCAAACCCCCTACGAGCAGTACTTC
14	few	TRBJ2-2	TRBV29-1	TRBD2	CSVEGGSVTGELFF	TGCAGCGTTGAGGGCGGGAGTGTCACCGGGGAGCTGTTTTTT
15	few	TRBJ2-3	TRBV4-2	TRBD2	CASSSNGGGTDTQYF	TGTGCCAGCTCCAGCAACGGGGGGGGCACAGATACGCAGTATTTT
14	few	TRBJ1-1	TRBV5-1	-	CASSARIANTEAFF	TGCGCCAGCAGCGCGCGGATAGCGAACACTGAAGCTTTCTTT
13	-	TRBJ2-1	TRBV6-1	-	CASSVAGEDEQFF	TGTGCCAGCAGTGTTGCCGGAGAAGATGAGCAGTTCTTC
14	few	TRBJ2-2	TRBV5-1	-	CASSFDPYTGELFF	TGCGCCAGCAGCTTTGACCCGTACACCGGGGAGCTGTTTTTT
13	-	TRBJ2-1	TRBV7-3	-	CASSLNLGGEQFF	TGTGCCAGCAGCTTAAACCTAGGCGGCGAGCAGTTCTTC
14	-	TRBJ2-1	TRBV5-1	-	CASSLDGGSGEQFF	TGCGCCAGCAGCTTGGACGGGGGTTCAGGGGAGCAGTTCTTC
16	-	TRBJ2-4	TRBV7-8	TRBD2	CASSHWTSGGKNIQYF	TGTGCCAGCAGCCATTGGACTAGCGGGGGGAAAAACATTCAGTACTTC
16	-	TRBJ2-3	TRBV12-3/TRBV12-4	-	CASSPTSYGPTDTQYF	TGTGCCAGCAGCCCGACCTCCTATGGCCCCACAGATACGCAGTATTTT
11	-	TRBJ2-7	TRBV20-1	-	CSARDKETQYF	TGCAGTGCTAGAGATAAAGAAACCCAGTACTTC
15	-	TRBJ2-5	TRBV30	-	CAWRGDGTPPETQYF	TGTGCCTGGAGGGGGGACGGGACACCCCCGGAGACCCAGTACTTC
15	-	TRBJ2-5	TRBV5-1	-	CASSTTTGGGETQYF	TGCGCCAGCAGCACTACGACAGGAGGAGGAGAGACCCAGTACTTC
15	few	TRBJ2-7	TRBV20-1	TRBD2	CSARDLGTSAYEQYF	TGCAGTGCTAGAGACCTTGGGACTAGCGCATACGAGCAGTACTTC
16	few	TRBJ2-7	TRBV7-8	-	CASSKAGLAAASEQYF	TGTGCCAGCAGCAAAGCCGGGCTGGCTGCGGCAAGCGAGCAGTACTTC
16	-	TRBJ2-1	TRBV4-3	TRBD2	CASSPEPGLAYNEQFF	TGCGCCAGCAGCCCAGAACCGGGACTAGCTTACAATGAGCAGTTCTTC
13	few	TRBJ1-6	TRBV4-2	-	CASSQEDGSPLHF	TGTGCCAGCAGCCAAGAAGATGGTTCACCCCTCCACTTT
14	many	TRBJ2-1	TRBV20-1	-	CSARGLGSPNEQFF	TGCAGTGCTAGGGGGCTTGGATCCCCCAATGAGCAGTTCTTC